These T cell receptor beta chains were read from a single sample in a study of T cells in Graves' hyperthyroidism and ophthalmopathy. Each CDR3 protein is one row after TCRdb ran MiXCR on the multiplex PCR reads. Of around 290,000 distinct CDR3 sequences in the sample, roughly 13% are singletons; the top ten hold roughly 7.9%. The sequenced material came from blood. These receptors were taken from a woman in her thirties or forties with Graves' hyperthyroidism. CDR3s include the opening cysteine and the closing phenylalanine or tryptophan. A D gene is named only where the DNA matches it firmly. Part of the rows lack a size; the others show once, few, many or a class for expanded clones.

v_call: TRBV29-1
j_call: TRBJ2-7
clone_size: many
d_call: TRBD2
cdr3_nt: TGCAGCGTTCCCGGGAGGGTCCGGATCAACGAGCAGTACTTC
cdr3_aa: CSVPGRVRINEQYF

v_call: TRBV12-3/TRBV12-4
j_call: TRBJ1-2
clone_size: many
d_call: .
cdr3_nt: TGTGCCAGCAGTTTAGACGTTGGGCACCACTCGCGTGGCTACACCTTC
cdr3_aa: CASSLDVGHHSRGYTF

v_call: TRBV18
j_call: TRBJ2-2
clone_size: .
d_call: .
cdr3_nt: TGTGCCAGCGTTACGGGATTAAACACCGGGGAGCTGTTTTTT
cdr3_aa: CASVTGLNTGELFF

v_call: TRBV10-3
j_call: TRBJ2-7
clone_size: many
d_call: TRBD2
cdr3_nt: TGTGCCATCAGTGCCGGGCGGGAGGGCCACGAGCAGTACTTC
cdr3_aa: CAISAGREGHEQYF

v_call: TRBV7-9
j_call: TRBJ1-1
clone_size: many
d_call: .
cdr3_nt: TGTGCCAGCAGCTTCGGACAGACTGAAGCTTTCTTT
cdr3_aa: CASSFGQTEAFF

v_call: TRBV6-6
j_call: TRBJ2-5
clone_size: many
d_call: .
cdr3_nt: TGTGCCAGCAGTTACCCTGGTATCCAAGAGACCCAGTACTTC
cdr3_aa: CASSYPGIQETQYF

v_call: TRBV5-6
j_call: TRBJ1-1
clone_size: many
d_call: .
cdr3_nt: TGTGCCAGCAGCTTGAATAGGGGACCGATGGGCACTGAAGCTTTCTTT
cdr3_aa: CASSLNRGPMGTEAFF

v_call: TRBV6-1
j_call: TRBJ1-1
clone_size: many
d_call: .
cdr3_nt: TGTGCCAGCAGTGACACAGGGATCACTGAAGCTTTCTTT
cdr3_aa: CASSDTGITEAFF

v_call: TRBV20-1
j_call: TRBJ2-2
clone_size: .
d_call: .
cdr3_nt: TGCAGTGCTAGGGTATTATTAAGCGGATTTAACACCGGGGAGCTGTTTTTT
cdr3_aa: CSARVLLSGFNTGELFF

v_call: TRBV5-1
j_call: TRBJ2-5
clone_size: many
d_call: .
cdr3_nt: TGCGCCAGTCGAGCTGCAGAGACCCAGTACTTC
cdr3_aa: CASRAAETQYF

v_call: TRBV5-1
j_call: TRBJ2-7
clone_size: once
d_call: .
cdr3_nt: TGCGCCAGCAGCTTGGGTGTGGACAGCTCCTACGAGCAGTACTTC
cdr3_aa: CASSLGVDSSYEQYF

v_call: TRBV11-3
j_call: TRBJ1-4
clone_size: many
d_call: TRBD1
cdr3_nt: TGTGCCAGCACCGACAGGGGCCCAACTAATGAAAAACTGTTTTTT
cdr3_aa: CASTDRGPTNEKLFF

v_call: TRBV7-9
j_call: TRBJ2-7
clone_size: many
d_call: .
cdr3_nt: TGTGCCAGCAGCTTATCAGGACAGCTTGGGAACGAGCAGTACTTC
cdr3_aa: CASSLSGQLGNEQYF

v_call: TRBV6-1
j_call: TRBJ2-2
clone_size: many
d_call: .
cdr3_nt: TGTGCCAGCAGCCCTGGGTCCGGGGAGCTGTTTTTT
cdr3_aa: CASSPGSGELFF

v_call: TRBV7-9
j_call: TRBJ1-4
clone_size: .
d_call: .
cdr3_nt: TGTGCCAGCGGTATTCTAGCAACTAATGAAAAACTGTTTTTT
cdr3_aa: CASGILATNEKLFF

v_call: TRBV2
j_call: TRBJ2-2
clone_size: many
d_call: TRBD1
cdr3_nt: TGTGCCAGCAGTGAGGACAGGGAGGTGACCGGGGAGCTGTTTTTT
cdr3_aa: CASSEDREVTGELFF

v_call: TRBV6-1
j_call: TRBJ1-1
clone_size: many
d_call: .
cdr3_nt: TGTGCCAGCAGTGTAGGAACACCGAACACTGAAGCTTTCTTT
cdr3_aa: CASSVGTPNTEAFF

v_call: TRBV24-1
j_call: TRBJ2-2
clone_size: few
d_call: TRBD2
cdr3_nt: TGTGCCACCAGTGAACCGGGACTAGCGGGAGGGACCGGGGAGCTGTTTTTT
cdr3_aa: CATSEPGLAGGTGELFF

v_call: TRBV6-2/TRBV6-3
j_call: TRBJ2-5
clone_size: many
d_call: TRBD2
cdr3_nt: TGTGCCAGCAGTTACGCGGGAGCCCAAGAGACCCAGTACTTC
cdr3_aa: CASSYAGAQETQYF

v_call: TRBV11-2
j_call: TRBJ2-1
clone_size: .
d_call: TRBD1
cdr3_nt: TGTGCCAGCAGCTTAGTCGGGACAGGGGTAGTCAATGAGCAGTTCTTC
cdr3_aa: CASSLVGTGVVNEQFF

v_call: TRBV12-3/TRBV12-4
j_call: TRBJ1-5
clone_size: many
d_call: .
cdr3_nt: TGTGCCAGCAGAAAACAGGGCGGAAGCAATCAGCCCCAGCATTTT
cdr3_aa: CASRKQGGSNQPQHF

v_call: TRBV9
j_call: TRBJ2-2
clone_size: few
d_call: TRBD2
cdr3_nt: TGTGCCAGCAGCGCACTCAGCGGGGCCACCGGGGAGCTGTTTTTT
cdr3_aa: CASSALSGATGELFF

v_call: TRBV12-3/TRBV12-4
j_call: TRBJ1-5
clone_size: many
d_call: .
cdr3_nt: TGTGCCAGCAGCCAATGGGGGGACAATCAGCCCCAGCATTTT
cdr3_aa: CASSQWGDNQPQHF

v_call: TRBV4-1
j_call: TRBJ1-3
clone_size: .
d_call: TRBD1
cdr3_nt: TGCGCCAGCAGCCAAGGCGGACAGGCCGGCTCTGGAAACACCATATATTTT
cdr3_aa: CASSQGGQAGSGNTIYF

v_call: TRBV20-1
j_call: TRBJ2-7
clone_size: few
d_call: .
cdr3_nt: TGCAGTGCTAGATCAGTTCGAAACGGGGGAGACTCCTACGAGCAGTACTTC
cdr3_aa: CSARSVRNGGDSYEQYF

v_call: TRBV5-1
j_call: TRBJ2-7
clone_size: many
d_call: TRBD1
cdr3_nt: TGCGCCAGCAGCCGGGGACAGAGAACCCCTACCGAGCAGTACTTC
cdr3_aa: CASSRGQRTPTEQYF

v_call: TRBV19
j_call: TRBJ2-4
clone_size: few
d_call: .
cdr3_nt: TGTGCCAGTAGTAATCGACAGGTAGGAATTCAGTACTTC
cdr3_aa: CASSNRQVGIQYF

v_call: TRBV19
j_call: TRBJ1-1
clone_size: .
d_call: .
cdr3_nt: TGTGCCAGTAGTGACAGCTTGGGGACTGAAGCTTTCTTT
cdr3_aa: CASSDSLGTEAFF

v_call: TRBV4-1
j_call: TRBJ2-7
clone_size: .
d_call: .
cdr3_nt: TGCGCCAGCAGCCAAGAGCCGGGCCTAGGGGCCTACGAGCAGTACTTC
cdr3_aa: CASSQEPGLGAYEQYF

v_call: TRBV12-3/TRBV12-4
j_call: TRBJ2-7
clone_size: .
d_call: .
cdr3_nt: TGTGCCAGCGCCCTGGGAGGGGGAGTCTACGAGCAGTACTTC
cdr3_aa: CASALGGGVYEQYF

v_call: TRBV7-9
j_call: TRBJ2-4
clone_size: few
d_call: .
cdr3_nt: TGTGCCAGCAGCCTAAAGGACATTCAGTACTTC
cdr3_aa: CASSLKDIQYF

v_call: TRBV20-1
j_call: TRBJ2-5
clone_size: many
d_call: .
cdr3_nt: TGCAGTGCTAGACGGCCGGCCGGTGTTCAGACCCAGTACTTC
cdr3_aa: CSARRPAGVQTQYF

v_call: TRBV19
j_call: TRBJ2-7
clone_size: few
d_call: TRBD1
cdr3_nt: TGTGCCAGTACTGGGACAGGGCCCTACGAGCAGTACTTC
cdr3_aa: CASTGTGPYEQYF

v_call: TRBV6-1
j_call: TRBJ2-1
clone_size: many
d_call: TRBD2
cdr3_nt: TGTGCCAGCAGTGAAAGGGTGCCGGGACTAGCGTACAATGAGCAGTTCTTC
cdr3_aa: CASSERVPGLAYNEQFF

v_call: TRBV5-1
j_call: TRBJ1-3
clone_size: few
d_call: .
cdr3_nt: TGCGCCAGCAGCTTGGTAACAGGGAGAGAGTCCGGAAACACCATATATTTT
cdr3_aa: CASSLVTGRESGNTIYF

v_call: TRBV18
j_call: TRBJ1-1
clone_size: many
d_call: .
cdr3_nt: TGTGCCAGCTCCCCACGACAGCGTGAAGCTTTCTTT
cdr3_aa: CASSPRQREAFF

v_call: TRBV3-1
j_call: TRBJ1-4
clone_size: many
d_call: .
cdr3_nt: TGTGCCAGCAGCCAAGCCGAAAAACTGTTTTTT
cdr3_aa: CASSQAEKLFF

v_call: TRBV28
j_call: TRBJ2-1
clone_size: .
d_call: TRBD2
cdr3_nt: TGTGCCAGCAGTAGCGGGCAGGGAGGGGCTCGGCATGAGCAGTTCTTC
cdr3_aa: CASSSGQGGARHEQFF

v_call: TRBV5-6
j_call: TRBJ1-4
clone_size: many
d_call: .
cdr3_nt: TGTGCCAGCAGCTTCGGGTCCGGGGAAAAACTGTTTTTT
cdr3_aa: CASSFGSGEKLFF

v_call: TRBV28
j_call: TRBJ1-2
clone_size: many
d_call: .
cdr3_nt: TGTGCCAGCAGTTCACAGGGATTTGGCTACACCTTC
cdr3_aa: CASSSQGFGYTF

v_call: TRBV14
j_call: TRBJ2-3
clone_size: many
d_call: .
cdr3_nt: TGTGCCAGCAGCCTCGCTGTTCCGGGTAACACAGATACGCAGTATTTT
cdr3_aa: CASSLAVPGNTDTQYF

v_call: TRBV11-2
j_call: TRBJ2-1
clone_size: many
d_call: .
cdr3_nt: TGTGCCAGCAGCTTAGCTAGCGCCCTCAATGAGCAGTTCTTC
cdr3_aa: CASSLASALNEQFF

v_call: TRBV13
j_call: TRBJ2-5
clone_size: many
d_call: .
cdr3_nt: TGTGCCAGCAGCTCGCCGGGAGAAGAGACCCAGTACTTC
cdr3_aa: CASSSPGEETQYF

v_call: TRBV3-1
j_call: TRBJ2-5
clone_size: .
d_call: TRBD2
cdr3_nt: TGTGCCAGCAGCCCTCGGACTAGCGGGATTCGGAGCCAAGAGACCCAGTACTTC
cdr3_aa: CASSPRTSGIRSQETQYF

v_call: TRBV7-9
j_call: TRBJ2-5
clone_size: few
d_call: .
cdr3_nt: TGTGCCAGCAGCATGACAGGCGACCAAGAGACCCAGTACTTC
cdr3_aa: CASSMTGDQETQYF

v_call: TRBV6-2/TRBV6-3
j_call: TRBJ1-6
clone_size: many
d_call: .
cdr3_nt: TGTGCCACCACGAGGGGATTGGTCGATTCACCCCTCCACTTT
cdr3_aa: CATTRGLVDSPLHF